The 23 T cell receptor beta chains below were found in one sample sequenced in a study of T cell repertoires in cytomegalovirus infection. TCRdb re-called the reads through MiXCR, storing one row per CDR3 protein. The sample consists of roughly 45,000 distinct CDR3 sequences, 20% to 25% of them appearing once. Their antigens remain unidentified. The sample taken for sequencing was PBMCs, sequenced either directly or after in vitro stimulation (not recorded which). The receptor set was obtained from a human donor in good health (CMV status not recorded). Some clones in this sample may be carry-over from other donors' samples.

This clonotype has a handful of counts. This rearrangement joins TRBV28 to TRBJ2-1, with D possibly being TRBD1 or TRBD2 (5 bases each). V lost 7 bases to trimming and J lost 4 bases, with 20 bases between them. The length of the CDR3 is 16 residues. CDR1 and CDR2 from the germline V gene are MDHEN and SYDVKM. As DNA, the CDR3 is TGTGCCAGCACCTCTCGAGGGGCAACCCGGTACAATGAGCAGTTCTTC. Translating gives CASTSRGATRYNEQFF.

The chain has TRBV7-2 and TRBJ1-1; the D gene is possibly TRBD1 (6 bases). The germline V and J ends were trimmed by 5 bases and 10 bases, with 17 bases remaining between them. The CDR3 extends over 13 amino acids. CDR1 SGHTA and CDR2 FQGNSA come from the germline V gene. CDR3 in amino acids: CASSGGGGLGAFF. In DNA, the CDR3 is TGTGCCAGCAGCGGGGGAGGGGGGCTCGGAGCTTTCTTT.

This clonotype was detected ten times or more. CDR3 residues: CASSLSTVKETQYF. DNA of the CDR3: TGTGCCAGCAGCTTATCGACCGTGAAAGAGACCCAGTACTTC. This chain links TRBV7-2 with TRBJ2-5; D gene ambiguous. This CDR3 is built from 14 residues. Trimming shortened V by 2 bases and J by 3 bases, and 10 bases separated the two germline ends. Germline lookup yields CDR1 SGHTA and CDR2 FQGNSA.

The table lists this clonotype with many counts. This chain links TRBV7-9 with TRBJ1-1, with unresolved D. Trimming took off 5 bases at V and 5 bases at J, with 6 bases between the two ends. Germline V gene lookup returns CDR1 SEHNR and CDR2 FQNEAQ (reference sequence). The CDR3 totals 11 residues. The CDR3 DNA follows: TGTGCCAGCAGCCCCCTGACTGAAGCTTTCTTT. Translating it yields CASSPLTEAFF.

This clonotype was seen only a few times. The genes are TRBV7-2 and TRBJ1-4; tentatively, D is TRBD1 (5 bases). The germline CDR1 and CDR2 sequences are SGHTA and FQGNSA. The CDR3 extends over 15 amino acids. V was trimmed by 2 bases and J by 11 bases, leaving 18 bases between them. The DNA of the CDR3 is TGTGCCAGCAGCTTAACCTCCGGGACGGCTTGGAAACTGTTTTTT. It yields the protein CASSLTSGTAWKLFF.

For this clonotype: One base away lies a much larger clone, so this may be a sequencing read error. V gene TRBV7-2 combines with J gene TRBJ2-1; the D is unclear. Germline assignment: CDR1 SGHTA and CDR2 FQGNSA. This CDR3 spans 17 amino acids. CDR3 amino acids: CANSSPLGGSSYNEQFF. DNA for the CDR3: TGTGCCAACAGCTCCCCCCTGGGCGGTAGCTCCTACAATGAGCAGTTCTTC.

The chain has TRBV7-6 and TRBJ1-4, with 7 bases matching TRBD1. The V gene's germline CDR1 is SGHVS and CDR2 FNYEAQ. There are 15 residues in the CDR3. After removal of 5 bases from V and 8 bases from J, the junction contained 11 bases not matched to a gene. This CDR3 reads CASSPETGSGEKLFF. CDR3 DNA sequence: TGTGCCAGCAGCCCAGAGACAGGGAGTGGAGAAAAACTGTTTTTT.

In this sample, this clonotype turned up many times. This chain links TRBV7-2 with TRBJ2-5, with D unresolved. Between the trimmed V and J ends, which lost 2 bases and 5 bases, there was a span of 6 bases. From germline, CDR1 is SGHTA and CDR2 FQGNSA. The CDR3 consists of 12 residues. The CDR3 DNA reads as TGTGCCAGCAGCTTAAAACCGGAGACCCAGTACTTC. It is translated as CASSLKPETQYF.

The chain recombines TRBV20-1 with TRBJ2-5; a possible D gene is TRBD2 (6 bases). Trimming removed 3 bases at V and 3 bases at J, with 11 bases between. Germline V CDR1 and CDR2: DFQATT, SNEGSKA (reference sequence). This CDR3 comprises 13 residues. The CDR3 coding sequence is TGCAGTGCTAGGGACGGAGGGAAAGAGACCCAGTACTTC. Translating gives CSARDGGKETQYF.

This clonotype appeared a few times. In DNA, the CDR3 is TGTGCCAGCACCTCGGACGTAACAGATACGCAGTATTTT. Translated, it gives CASTSDVTDTQYF. The chain combines TRBV7-9 with TRBJ2-3; D is uncertain. The CDR3 contains 13 residues. The V gene lost 7 bases and the J gene lost 3 bases, with 11 bases spanning the gap. From germline, CDR1 is SEHNR and CDR2 FQNEAQ (reference sequence).

This clonotype has ten or more counts. This rearrangement joins TRBV6-5 to TRBJ1-6, with 8 bases identical to TRBD1. This CDR3 has 15 residues. Germline V lookup: CDR1 MNHEY, CDR2 SVGAGI. Losses at the gene ends were 7 bases for V and 5 bases for J; bases not matched to a gene: 7. The CDR3 bases are TGTGCCAGCACCACAGGGGGTCGGAATAATTCACCCCTCCACTTT. Translating it yields CASTTGGRNNSPLHF.

The chain links TRBV29-1 to TRBJ2-6; D gene ambiguous. V was pared by 3 bases and J by 0 bases, with 3 bases between. The CDR3 extends over 13 amino acids. CDR1 and CDR2 from the germline V gene are SQVTM and ANQGSEA. CDR3 residues: CSVEGSGANVLTF. The CDR3 DNA sequence: TGCAGCGTTGAGGGCTCTGGGGCCAACGTCCTGACTTTC.

This clonotype showed up many times. This rearrangement joins TRBV7-2 to TRBJ2-3; 10 positions match TRBD1. CDR1 is SGHTA and CDR2 is FQGNSA in the germline V gene. Losses at the gene ends were 5 bases for V and 5 bases for J; bases not matched to a gene: 4. This CDR3 region has 14 residues. The CDR3 DNA reads TGTGCCAGCAGCATAGACAGGGGGCAAGATACGCAGTATTTT. It codes for CASSIDRGQDTQYF.

In this sample, this clonotype turned up a few times. The rearrangement links TRBV4-3 to TRBJ1-1; D not resolved. The CDR3 extends over 14 amino acids. Trimming shortened V by 6 bases and J by 4 bases, and 15 bases separated the two germline ends. Germline V gives CDR1 LGHNA, CDR2 YSLEER. This chain's CDR3 is CASSNSLRSTEAFF. CDR3 coding DNA: TGCGCCAGCAGTAACAGCCTCAGGTCCACTGAAGCTTTCTTT.

This clonotype was picked up many times. V is TRBV19 and J is TRBJ2-5; TRBD1 matches at 8 bases. Germline lookup yields CDR1 LNHDA and CDR2 SQIVND (reference sequence). This CDR3 contains 15 residues. V gave up 7 bases and J gave up 2 bases; unmatched junction bases: 9. This chain's CDR3 is CASKDRGRRQETQYF. The CDR3 region has the DNA TGTGCCAGTAAAGACAGGGGAAGGCGACAAGAGACCCAGTACTTC.

The chain is built from TRBV7-2 and TRBJ2-3, with D unresolved. Trimming took off 1 base at V and 4 bases at J, with 9 bases between the two ends. CDR3 length: 14 amino acids. Germline V CDR1 and CDR2: SGHTA, FQGNSA. CDR3 in amino acids: CASSLGGRADTQYF. In DNA, the CDR3 is TGTGCCAGCAGCTTAGGGGGTCGCGCAGATACGCAGTATTTT.

This clonotype was seen ten or more times. The genes are TRBV10-3 and TRBJ1-6; D might be TRBD1 (5 bases). CDR1 is ENHRY, CDR2 SYGVKD, per germline. The CDR3 length is 14 residues. The V end was cut by 3 bases, the J end by 15 bases, with 18 bases between. CDR3 sequence reads: CAISDPGRGTVLHF. The CDR3 DNA is TGTGCCATCAGTGATCCGGGGCGGGGGACGGTCCTCCACTTT.

This clonotype was recorded at least ten times. This rearrangement joins TRBV4-1 to TRBJ1-5, with 8 bases aligning to TRBD1. Germline CDR1 and CDR2: MGHRA and YSYEKL. The CDR3 runs to 14 residues. With 8 bases clipped from V and 6 bases from J, the junction kept 9 bases outside the gene matches. The CDR3 DNA reads TGCGCCAGCCGAGGACAGGGTTCGGGTCAGCCCCAGCATTTT. This encodes CASRGQGSGQPQHF.

V is TRBV14 and J is TRBJ2-1; D is undetermined. The CDR3 spans 14 residues. V was shortened by 1 base and J by 9 bases, with 13 bases between the two germline ends. The germline gives CDR1 SGHDN, CDR2 FVKESK. CDR3 nucleotides: TGTGCCAGCAGCCAAGTAATGGCTAAGAGTGAGCAGTTCTTC. It is translated as CASSQVMAKSEQFF. The entire variable domain, with the rest obtained from reference TRBV14 and TRBJ2-1, is as follows: EAGVTQFPSHSVIEKGQTVTLRCDPISGHDNLYWYRRVMGKEIKFLLHFVKESKQDESGMPNNRFLAERTGGTYSTLKVQPAELEDSGVYFCASSQVMAKSEQFFGPGTRLTVL.

The chain couples TRBV9 to TRBJ2-5; TRBD2 matches at 10 bases. Trimming took 0 bases from V and 7 from J; bases not matched to a gene: 6. The CDR3 contains 15 residues. Germline CDR1 and CDR2: SGDLS and YYNGEE. The CDR3 DNA sequence: TGTGCCAGCAGCGTAGTTTCTAGCGGGGGTGGGACCCAGTACTTC. Translation gives CASSVVSSGGGTQYF.

The V and J genes are TRBV7-8 and TRBJ2-7, with TRBD2 matching 9 bases. J gave up 6 bases and V 4 bases, and 7 bases lay outside the gene matches. CDR1 is SGHVS, CDR2 FQNEAQ, per germline. The CDR3 has 14 residues. CDR3 residues: CASSSGLAAAEQYF. The DNA of the CDR3 is TGTGCCAGCAGCTCGGGACTAGCTGCGGCCGAGCAGTACTTC.

This clonotype was recorded many times. This sequence joins TRBV7-8 and TRBJ2-3, with TRBD2 matching over 11 bases. The CDR3 sequence is 15 residues long. Germline CDR1 is SGHVS and CDR2 is FQNEAQ. J was trimmed by 9 bases and V by 5 bases; bases with no gene match: 10. CDR3 loop: CASSPIAGGPFTQYF. CDR3 in DNA: TGTGCCAGCAGCCCCATAGCGGGGGGGCCTTTCACGCAGTATTTT.

The sample holds many counts of this clonotype. The chain recombines TRBV28 with TRBJ1-2; 7 bases align to TRBD1. CDR3 length: 16 residues. Per germline, CDR1 MDHEN and CDR2 SYDVKM. V dropped 3 bases and J dropped 1; count of bases not matched to a gene: 8. CDR3 protein: CASSLVTGPFNYGYTF. As DNA, the CDR3 is TGTGCCAGCAGTTTGGTGACAGGGCCGTTTAACTATGGCTACACCTTC.